These T cell receptor beta chains were read from a single sample in a study of radiotherapy plus CTLA-4 blockade in lung cancer. TCRdb's table, derived via immunoSEQ multiplex PCR, lists solely in-frame clones and lacks some. The sample shows around 63,000 clones, around 69% of them seen only once. The sequences come from peripheral blood, collected from a patient treated with radiotherapy plus ipilimumab. The origin of the receptors is a human donor with non-small cell lung cancer whose response to radiotherapy plus ipilimumab could not be evaluated. Some clones in this sample may be carry-over from other donors' samples. The CDR3 runs from the conserved cysteine through the conserved F or W.

J: TRBJ2-1; V: TRBV6-5; length: 15; CDR3: CASSYPGTKYNEQFF
J: TRBJ1-6; V: TRBV6-4; length: 15; CDR3: CASPRGGNRYSPLHF
J: TRBJ1-1; V: TRBV9; length: 14; CDR3: CASSVGNSKTEAFF
J: TRBJ2-1; V: TRBV4-2; length: 20; CDR3: CASSQDNRGRGVALFDEQFF
J: TRBJ1-6; V: TRBV9; length: 16; CDR3: CASSVEGGSYNSPLHF
J: TRBJ2-5; V: TRBV5-1; length: 13; CDR3: CASSLASQETQYF
J: TRBJ1-2; V: TRBV4-2; length: 13; CDR3: CASSPSTNRPGTF
J: TRBJ1-1; V: TRBV11-2; length: 13; CDR3: CASSLGQPTEAFF
J: TRBJ1-3; V: TRBV18; length: 16; CDR3: CASSPGHLSSGNTIYF
J: TRBJ2-7; V: TRBV6-5; length: 15; CDR3: CASSPRQGAAYEQYF
J: TRBJ2-5; V: TRBV5-6; length: 15; CDR3: CASTRGGTAQETQYF
J: TRBJ1-2; V: TRBV5-6; length: 17; CDR3: CASSFLGTGGPDYGYTF
J: TRBJ2-1; V: TRBV28; length: 17; CDR3: CASSWPLAYVGSYEQFF
J: TRBJ1-3; V: TRBV2; length: 14; CDR3: CASSTRTGRNTIYF
J: TRBJ1-1; V: TRBV7-2; length: 14; CDR3: CASSFSSRGTEAFF
J: TRBJ1-1; V: TRBV5-1; length: 16; CDR3: CASRYAAEGRNTEAFF
J: TRBJ1-1; V: TRBV28; length: 10; CDR3: CASRRTEAFF
J: TRBJ2-7; V: TRBV19; length: 14; CDR3: CASSFGTGSHEQYF
J: TRBJ2-7; V: TRBV2; length: 17; CDR3: CASSDTSGGVLSYEQYF
J: TRBJ1-4; V: TRBV7-9; length: 16; CDR3: CASSLAGTSTNEKLFF
J: TRBJ1-4; V: TRBV2; length: 14; CDR3: CAISRDRTNEKLFF
J: TRBJ2-7; V: TRBV7-2; length: 13; CDR3: CASSPRRDSEQYF
J: TRBJ1-3; V: TRBV5-1; length: 16; CDR3: CASSLPGQISGNTIYF
J: TRBJ2-7; V: TRBV6-5; length: 15; CDR3: CASSRQGDYAYEQYF
J: TRBJ1-2; V: TRBV7-2; length: 18; CDR3: CASSPEIFPIGANYGYTF
J: TRBJ2-5; V: TRBV4-3; length: 16; CDR3: CASSQDLGTGGETQYF
J: TRBJ2-3; V: TRBV15; length: 12; CDR3: CATTVGPLTQYF
J: TRBJ1-3; V: TRBV5-4; length: 17; CDR3: CASSQRSEGISGNTIYF
J: TRBJ2-7; V: TRBV5-1; length: 13; CDR3: CASSGGVSYEQYF